The clone carrying this T cell receptor beta chain was seen just once. The antigen remains unidentified. Amplification used 60 Vbeta primers and 13 Jbeta primers. Original analysis: As a later analysis found, there were 70 million to 90 million unique TCR beta chains, of which roughly 11 million were shared. TCRdb's table, derived via immunoSEQ multiplex PCR, lists solely in-frame clones and lacks some. V and J calls and clone size come straight from that table; D and trimming were deduced from the DNA. This table has 90,000 to 120,000 clones, over 65% appearing once. The data stem from a study of cytomegalovirus exposure and HLA in healthy donors. Study outcomes and limitations: An ancestry cluster, one associated with Asian ancestry, reportedly showed fewer N-insertions than the 666-donor mean in a later analysis. With later analysis, a missense DCLRE1C variant became linked to TCR beta V- and J-gene trimming. TCR sequences were mostly rare, though some public TCRs occurred in many donors.

This receptor was taken from a woman aged 35 to 49 in good health and CMV-seropositive. The sequencing input was PBMCs.

CDR3 nucleotides: TGTGCCTGGAGTGTAAATCCCTCCATCTATAGCAATCAGCCCCAGCATTTT. Encoded protein: CAWSVNPSIYSNQPQHF. The chain couples TRBV30 to TRBJ1-5; no firm D call. The CDR3 totals 17 residues. V shed 0 bases and J shed 0 bases, with 15 bases lying between them. The germline CDR1 and CDR2 sequences are GTSNPN and SVGIG (reference sequence).